This T cell receptor (beta chain) appears in the sequencing data of a study of vaccination and CD4 T cells after COVID-19. Study-wide results and limits: Convalescent patients' clones that were vaccine-specific were spike mono-reactive in 304 of 307 cases. Median numbers of SARS-CoV-2-reactive clonotypes increased from approximately 21 to 38 (not a significant change).

Of note for this clonotype: Its matching antigen is unknown.

The treatment denotes: roughly ten-day PBMC culture with coronavirus spike peptide pools or control peptides (ViraFEST assay). Researchers used the Oncomine TCR Beta short-read assay to sequence DNA from cultured CD4+ T cells. DNA came from CD4+ T cells after culture. MiXCR, applied by TCRdb to the PCR reads, yields one record per CDR3 protein. The table records approximately 13,000 distinct CDR3 sequences, roughly three fifths of them present only once. Germline CDR1 is SGHAT and CDR2 is FQDESV (reference sequence). This CDR3 spans 16 amino acids. The V gene end was trimmed by 3 bases and the J gene end by 5 bases; junction bases not matched to a gene: 8.

This TCR was sampled from a human donor who had recovered from COVID-19. The material sequenced was CD4+ T cells from blood, cultured in vitro. The V and J genes are TRBV11-1 and TRBJ2-3, with 10 bases that match TRBD2. The CDR3 sequence is CASSFSSGRIIDTQYF. The CDR3 bases are TGTGCCAGCAGCTTTTCTAGCGGGAGAATAATAGATACGCAGTATTTT.